The subject of this entry is one TCR beta chain. Its antigen remains unidentified. This beta chain lies outside the target of a library built for alpha chains; its clone size means little. These data belong to a study of spatial heterogeneity in lung cancer. Study overall: A consistent excess of beta-chain over alpha-chain sequences was detected. General study results and limits: One measure, the expanded intratumoral alpha and beta TCR count, tracked tumor mutation counts. Quantities of ubiquitous and regional expanded TCRs paralleled ubiquitous and regional nonsynonymous mutations, respectively. Among tumor T cells, estimated coverage was around 7.4% for alpha chains and approximately 13% for beta chains.

CDR1 is SGHVS, CDR2 FNYEAQ, per germline. This CDR3 contains 15 residues. Losses at the gene ends were 1 base for V and 6 bases for J; bases not matched to a gene: 5. TCRdb re-called the 5' RACE reads with MiXCR, one entry per CDR3 protein. Of about 300 distinct CDR3 sequences in the sample, 45% to 50% were seen once. As for time point: sample taken at primary tumor resection. This receptor was identified in a male donor with early-stage non-small cell lung cancer. The chain is built from TRBV7-6 and TRBJ2-1; 8 positions match TRBD1. The source was lung tumor tissue, collected at surgery. The CDR3 sequence is CASSLGTGIGNEQFF. CDR3 nucleotide sequence: TGTGCCAGCAGCTTAGGGACAGGGATTGGCAATGAGCAGTTCTTC.